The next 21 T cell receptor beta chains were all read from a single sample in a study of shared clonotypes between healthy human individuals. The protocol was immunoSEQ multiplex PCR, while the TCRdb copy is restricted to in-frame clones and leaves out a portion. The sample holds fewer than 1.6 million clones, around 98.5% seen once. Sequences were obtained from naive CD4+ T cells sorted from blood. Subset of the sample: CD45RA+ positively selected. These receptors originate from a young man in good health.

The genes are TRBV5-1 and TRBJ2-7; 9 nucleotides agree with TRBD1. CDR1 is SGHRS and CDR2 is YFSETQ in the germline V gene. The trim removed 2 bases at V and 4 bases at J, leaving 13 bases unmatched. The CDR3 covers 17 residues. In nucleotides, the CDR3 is TGCGCCAGCAGCTTCGGGACAGGGAGATCCGGGCTTTACGAGCAGTACTTC. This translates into CASSFGTGRSGLYEQYF. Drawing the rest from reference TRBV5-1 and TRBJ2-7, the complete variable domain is KAGVTQTPRYLIKTRGQQVTLSCSPISGHRSVSWYQQTPGQGLQFLFEYFSETQRNKGNFPGRFSGRQFSNSRSEMNVSTLELGDSALYLCASSFGTGRSGLYEQYFGPGTRLTVT.

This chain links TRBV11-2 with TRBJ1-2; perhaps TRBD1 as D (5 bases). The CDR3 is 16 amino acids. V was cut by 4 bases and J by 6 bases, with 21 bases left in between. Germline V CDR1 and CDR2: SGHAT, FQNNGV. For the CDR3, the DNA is TGTGCCAGCAGCTCCCTCCATCCAGGGTTTAATAATGGCTACACCTTC. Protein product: CASSSLHPGFNNGYTF.

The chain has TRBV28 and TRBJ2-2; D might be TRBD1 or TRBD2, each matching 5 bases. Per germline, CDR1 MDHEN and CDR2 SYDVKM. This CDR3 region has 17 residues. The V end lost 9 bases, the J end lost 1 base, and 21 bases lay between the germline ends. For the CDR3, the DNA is TGTGCCAGTTCTACTTTCGGGACCTACCAGAACACCGGGGAGCTGTTTTTT. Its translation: CASSTFGTYQNTGELFF.

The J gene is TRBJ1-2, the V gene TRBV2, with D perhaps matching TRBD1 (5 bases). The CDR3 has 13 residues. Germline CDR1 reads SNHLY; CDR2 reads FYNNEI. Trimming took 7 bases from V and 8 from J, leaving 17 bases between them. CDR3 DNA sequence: TGTGCCAGCACGGCCGGCCCCGGGGCCGGCTACACCTTC. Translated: CASTAGPGAGYTF.

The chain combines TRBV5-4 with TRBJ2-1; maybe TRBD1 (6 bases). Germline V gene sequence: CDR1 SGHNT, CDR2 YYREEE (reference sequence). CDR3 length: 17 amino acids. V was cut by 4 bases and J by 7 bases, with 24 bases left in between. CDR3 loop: CASSREPTGAALNEQFF. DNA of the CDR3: TGTGCCAGCAGCCGAGAACCGACAGGCGCGGCCTTGAATGAGCAGTTCTTC. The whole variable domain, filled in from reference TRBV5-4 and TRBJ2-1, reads ETGVTQSPTHLIKTRGQQVTLRCSSQSGHNTVSWYQQALGQGPQFIFQYYREEENGRGNFPPRFSGLQFPNYSSELNVNALELDDSALYLCASSREPTGAALNEQFFGPGTRLTVL.

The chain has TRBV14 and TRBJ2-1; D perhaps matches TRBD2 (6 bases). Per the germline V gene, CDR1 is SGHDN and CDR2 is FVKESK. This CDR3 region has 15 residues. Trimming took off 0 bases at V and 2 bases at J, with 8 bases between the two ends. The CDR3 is CASSQDGRPYNEQFF. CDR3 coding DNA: TGTGCCAGCAGCCAAGACGGGAGACCCTACAATGAGCAGTTCTTC.

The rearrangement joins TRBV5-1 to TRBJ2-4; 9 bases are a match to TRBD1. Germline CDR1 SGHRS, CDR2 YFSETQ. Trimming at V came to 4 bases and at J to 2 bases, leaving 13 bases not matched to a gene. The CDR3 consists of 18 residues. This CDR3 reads CASSQIQGALGPKNIQYF. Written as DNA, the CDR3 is TGCGCCAGCAGCCAAATACAGGGGGCGCTGGGGCCCAAAAACATTCAGTACTTC.

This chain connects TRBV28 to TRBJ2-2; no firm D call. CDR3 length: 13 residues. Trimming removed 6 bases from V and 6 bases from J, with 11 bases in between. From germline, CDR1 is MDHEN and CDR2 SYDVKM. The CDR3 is CASSLYWAGELFF. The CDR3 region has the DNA TGTGCCAGCAGCCTCTACTGGGCCGGGGAGCTGTTTTTT.

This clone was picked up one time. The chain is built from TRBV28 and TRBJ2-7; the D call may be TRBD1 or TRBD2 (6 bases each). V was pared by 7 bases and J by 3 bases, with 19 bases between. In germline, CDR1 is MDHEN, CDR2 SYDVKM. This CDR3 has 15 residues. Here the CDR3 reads CASTPAAGGGYEQYF. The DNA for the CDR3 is TGTGCCAGCACCCCTGCTGCAGGAGGGGGCTACGAGCAGTACTTC.

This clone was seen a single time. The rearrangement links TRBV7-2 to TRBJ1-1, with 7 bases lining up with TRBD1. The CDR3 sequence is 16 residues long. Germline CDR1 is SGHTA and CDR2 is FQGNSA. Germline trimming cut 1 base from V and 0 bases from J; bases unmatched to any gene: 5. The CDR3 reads CASSLVGTDMNTEAFF. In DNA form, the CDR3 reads TGTGCCAGCAGCTTAGTGGGGACAGATATGAACACTGAAGCTTTCTTT.

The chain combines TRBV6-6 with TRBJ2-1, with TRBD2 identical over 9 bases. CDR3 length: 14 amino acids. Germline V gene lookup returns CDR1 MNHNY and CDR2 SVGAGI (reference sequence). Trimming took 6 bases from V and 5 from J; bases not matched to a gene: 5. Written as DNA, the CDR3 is TGTGCCAGCAGGGCGGGACTAGCCCACAATGAGCAGTTCTTC. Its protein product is CASRAGLAHNEQFF.

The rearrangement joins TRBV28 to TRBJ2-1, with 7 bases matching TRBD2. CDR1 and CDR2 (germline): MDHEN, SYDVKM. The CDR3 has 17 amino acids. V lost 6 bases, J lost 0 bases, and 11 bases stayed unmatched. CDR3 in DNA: TGTGCCAGCAGGTCACTTCAGCGGGGCAGCTCCTACAATGAGCAGTTCTTC. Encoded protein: CASRSLQRGSSYNEQFF.

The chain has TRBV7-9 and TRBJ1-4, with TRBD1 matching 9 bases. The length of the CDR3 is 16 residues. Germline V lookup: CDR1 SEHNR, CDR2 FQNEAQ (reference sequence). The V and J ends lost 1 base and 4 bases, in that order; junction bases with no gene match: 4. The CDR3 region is CASSLDGQGFNEKLFF. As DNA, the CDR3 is TGTGCCAGCAGCTTAGATGGACAGGGGTTTAATGAAAAACTGTTTTTT.

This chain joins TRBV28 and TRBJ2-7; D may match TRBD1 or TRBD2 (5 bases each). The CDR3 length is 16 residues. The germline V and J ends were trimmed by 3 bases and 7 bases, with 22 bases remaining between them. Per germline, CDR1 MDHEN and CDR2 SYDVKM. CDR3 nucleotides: TGTGCCAGCAGTTTTCCTCCGGGACGGGAAACGAGGGAGCAGTACTTC. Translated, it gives CASSFPPGRETREQYF.

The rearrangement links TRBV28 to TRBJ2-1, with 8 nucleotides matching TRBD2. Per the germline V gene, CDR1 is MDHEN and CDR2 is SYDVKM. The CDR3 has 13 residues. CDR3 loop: CASEGGTSNEQFF. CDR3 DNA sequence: TGTGCGTCAGAAGGGGGGACTAGCAATGAGCAGTTCTTC. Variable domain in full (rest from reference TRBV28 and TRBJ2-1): DVKVTQSSRYLVKRTGEKVFLECVQDMDHENMFWYRQDPGLGLRLIYFSYDVKMKEKGDIPEGYSVSREKKERFSLILESASTNQTSMYLCASEGGTSNEQFFGPGTRLTVL.

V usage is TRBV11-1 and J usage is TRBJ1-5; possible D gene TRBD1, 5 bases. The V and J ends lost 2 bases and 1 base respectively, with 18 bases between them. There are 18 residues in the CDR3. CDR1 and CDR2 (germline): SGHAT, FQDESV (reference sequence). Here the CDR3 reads CASSLNPNGARSNQPQHF. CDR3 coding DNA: TGTGCCAGCAGCTTAAACCCAAACGGGGCTCGAAGCAATCAGCCCCAGCATTTT.

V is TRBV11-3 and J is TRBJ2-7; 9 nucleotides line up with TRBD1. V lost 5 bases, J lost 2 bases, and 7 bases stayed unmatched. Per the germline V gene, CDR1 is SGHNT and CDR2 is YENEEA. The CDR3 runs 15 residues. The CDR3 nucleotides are TGTGCCAGCAGCCCAGCGGGACAGGGACCCTACGAGCAGTACTTC. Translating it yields CASSPAGQGPYEQYF.

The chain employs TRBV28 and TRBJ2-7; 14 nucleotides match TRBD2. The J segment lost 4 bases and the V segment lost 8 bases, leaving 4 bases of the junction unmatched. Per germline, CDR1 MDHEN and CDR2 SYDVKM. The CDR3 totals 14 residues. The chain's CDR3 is CASGGLAGGYEQYF. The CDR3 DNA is TGTGCCAGCGGAGGACTAGCGGGAGGTTACGAGCAGTACTTC.

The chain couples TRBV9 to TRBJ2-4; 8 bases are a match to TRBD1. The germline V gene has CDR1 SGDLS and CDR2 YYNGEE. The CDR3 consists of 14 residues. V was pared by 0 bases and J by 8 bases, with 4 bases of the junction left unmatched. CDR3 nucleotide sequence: TGTGCCAGCAGCGTAGGTTTGACAGGGGACATTCAGTACTTC. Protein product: CASSVGLTGDIQYF.

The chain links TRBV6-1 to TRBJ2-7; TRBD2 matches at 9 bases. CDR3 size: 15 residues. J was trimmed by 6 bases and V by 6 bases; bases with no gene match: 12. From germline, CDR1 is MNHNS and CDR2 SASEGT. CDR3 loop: CASSSLAGTTTEQYF. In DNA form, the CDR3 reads TGTGCCAGCAGCTCTCTAGCGGGAACTACCACCGAGCAGTACTTC.

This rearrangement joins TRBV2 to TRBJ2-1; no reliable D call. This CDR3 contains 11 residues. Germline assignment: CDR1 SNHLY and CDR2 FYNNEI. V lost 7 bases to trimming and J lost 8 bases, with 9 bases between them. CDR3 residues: CASTLSYEQFF. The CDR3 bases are TGTGCCAGCACCCTATCCTATGAGCAGTTCTTC.